The 19 T cell receptor beta chains presented below share a single source sample, sequenced in a study of response to subunit inactivated influenza vaccine listed by TCRdb under 2018. The library was obtained by RT-PCR. Sequencer: Illumina HiSeq 2500. TCRdb reprocessed the public reads (quality trimming at Q25 with fastp, clone calling with MiXCR) and kept in-frame beta chains. A single entry per CDR3 protein holds the most common genes and DNA from its merged rows. The sample table contains fewer than 750,000 distinct CDR3 sequences; only one count was recorded for approximately 15% of them. The ten largest clones take up 11% of the sample. This specimen was PBMCs from blood, taken 12 days after vaccination. Every receptor here comes from a man in his fifties or sixties who received an inactivated influenza vaccine. Donor details come from another sample of the same person, matched by shared clones.

At least ten counts were recorded for this clonotype. The gene calls are TRBV29-1 and TRBJ2-2; no reliable D call. The germline V gene encodes CDR1 SQVTM and CDR2 ANQGSEA. This CDR3 contains 14 residues. Deletions cut 0 bases from V and 4 bases from J, with 9 bases between. The CDR3 region has the DNA TGCAGCGTTGAAGAGGGCCGACCCACCGGGGAGCTGTTTTTT. Protein sequence: CSVEEGRPTGELFF.

This clonotype was recorded many times. This chain uses TRBV29-1 with TRBJ2-7; D assignment may be TRBD1 or TRBD2 (6 bases each). V lost 7 bases and J 3 bases, leaving 13 bases between the germline ends. This CDR3 spans 12 amino acids. Germline V gene sequence: CDR1 SQVTM, CDR2 ANQGSEA. The CDR3 loop reads CSGGGGYYEQYF. In DNA, the CDR3 is TGCAGCGGTGGAGGGGGATACTACGAGCAGTACTTC.

V and J are TRBV10-3 and TRBJ2-5; 10 positions agree with TRBD2. V lost 7 bases and J lost 5; bases outside the gene matches: 7. The CDR3 has 14 amino acids. CDR1 is ENHRY, CDR2 SYGVKD, per germline. The CDR3 DNA reads as TGTGCCATCAATCCTAGCGGGAGAGGGGAGACCCAGTACTTC. Encoded protein: CAINPSGRGETQYF.

This clonotype was found many times. CDR3 in DNA: TGTGCCAGCAGCGAGGGCGGCAGGGATAACACTGAAGCTTTCTTT. Residues: CASSEGGRDNTEAFF. The V gene is TRBV9, the J gene TRBJ1-1; TRBD1 might be the D (5 bases). Trimming removed 3 bases at V and 2 bases at J, with 14 bases between. The CDR3 totals 15 residues. Germline-derived CDR1 and CDR2 are SGDLS and YYNGEE.

The sample holds a few counts of this clonotype. The chain employs TRBV12-3 or TRBV12-4 and TRBJ1-5; D call uncertain. Trimming removed 3 bases from V and 5 bases from J, with 8 bases in between. The CDR3 is 13 residues long. This CDR3 reads CASSFWGDQPQHF. DNA of the CDR3: TGTGCCAGCAGTTTTTGGGGAGATCAGCCCCAGCATTTT.

The chain is built from TRBV7-6 and TRBJ2-2; D gene uncertain. This CDR3 is built from 14 residues. The V gene lost 4 bases and the J gene lost 3 bases, with 9 bases spanning the gap. Germline V gene data show CDR1 as SGHVS and CDR2 as FNYEAQ. The CDR3 is CASSSRRYTGELFF. The CDR3, as DNA: TGTGCCAGCAGCTCGCGGCGTTACACCGGGGAGCTGTTTTTT.

This clonotype showed up just a few times. V usage is TRBV18 and J usage is TRBJ1-2; 7 bases map to TRBD1. The V gene end was trimmed by 2 bases and the J gene end by 10 bases; junction bases not matched to a gene: 10. Germline V gene lookup returns CDR1 KGHSH and CDR2 LQKENI. The CDR3 contains 14 residues. In DNA form, the CDR3 reads TGTGCCAGCTCACCATCGACAGGGACCTTTGACTACACCTTC. Its translation is CASSPSTGTFDYTF.

Many counts were recorded for this clonotype. The V and J genes are TRBV20-1 and TRBJ2-5; D not certain. This CDR3 comprises 15 residues. The germline gives CDR1 DFQATT, CDR2 SNEGSKA (reference sequence). Between the trimmed V and J ends, which lost 1 base and 4 bases, there was a span of 16 bases. The CDR3 reads CSARVRAGRRETQYF. CDR3 sequence (DNA): TGCAGTGCTAGAGTCCGGGCAGGCCGCCGAGAGACCCAGTACTTC.

This clonotype has only a few counts. The J gene is TRBJ2-7, the V gene TRBV10-3; a possible D gene is TRBD1 (5 bases). Germline CDR1 ENHRY, CDR2 SYGVKD. V lost 7 bases to trimming and J lost 2 bases, with 12 bases between them. This CDR3 is 13 amino acids long. This chain's CDR3 is CAIKGADAYEQYF. For the CDR3, the DNA is TGTGCCATCAAAGGGGCAGACGCCTACGAGCAGTACTTC.

The V gene is TRBV11-2, the J gene TRBJ2-1; possible D gene TRBD2, 5 bases. The length of the CDR3 is 15 residues. The germline V gene encodes CDR1 SGHAT and CDR2 FQNNGV. With 1 base removed from V and 7 bases from J, the gap between germline ends came to 14 bases. The CDR3 reads CASSLGRRGRNEQFF. The DNA for the CDR3 is TGTGCCAGCAGCTTAGGACGCCGGGGTAGGAATGAGCAGTTCTTC. Complete variable domain (other parts from reference TRBV11-2 and TRBJ2-1): EAGVAQSPRYKIIEKRQSVAFWCNPISGHATLYWYQQILGQGPKLLIQFQNNGVVDDSQLPKDRFSAERLKGVDSTLKIQPAKLEDSAVYLCASSLGRRGRNEQFFGPGTRLTVL.

In its sample, this clonotype was seen a few times. In DNA, the CDR3 is TGTGCCAGCAGCCCTCAGATGGACTCCTACGAGCAGTACTTC. Its protein is CASSPQMDSYEQYF. The chain carries TRBV9 and TRBJ2-7; D is uncertain. CDR3 length: 14 amino acids. V lost 4 bases and J lost 0, with 11 bases in between. The germline V gene encodes CDR1 SGDLS and CDR2 YYNGEE.

The sample holds a few counts of this clonotype. The chain combines TRBV20-1 with TRBJ1-2; the match to TRBD1 covers 8 bases. The CDR3 is 14 residues long. Trimming removed 3 bases from V and 2 bases from J; junction bases left unmatched: 5. The germline V gene encodes CDR1 DFQATT and CDR2 SNEGSKA (reference sequence). The DNA of the CDR3 is TGCAGTGCTAGGCAGGACAGGGAGAACTATGGCTACACCTTC. Translating gives CSARQDRENYGYTF.

The chain combines TRBV7-9 with TRBJ2-3; possibly TRBD1 for D (6 bases). V was shortened by 5 bases and J by 2 bases, with 14 bases between the two germline ends. The CDR3 is made up of 15 amino acids. From germline, CDR1 is SEHNR and CDR2 FQNEAQ (reference sequence). DNA of the CDR3: TGTGCCAGCAGCCCGTGGGACACCCTCACAGATACGCAGTATTTT. It codes for CASSPWDTLTDTQYF.

Only a few counts were recorded for this clonotype. The chain couples TRBV6-2 or TRBV6-3 to TRBJ2-7, with TRBD1 matching over 7 bases. CDR3 length: 15 amino acids. Germline CDR1 and CDR2: MNHEY and SVGEGT. Germline trimming cut 4 bases from V and 6 bases from J; bases unmatched to any gene: 12. This CDR3 is CASSFRTGPPFEQYF. The CDR3 bases are TGTGCCAGCAGTTTTCGGACAGGTCCACCCTTCGAGCAGTACTTC.

The chain recombines TRBV4-3 with TRBJ2-1; TRBD2 might be the D (6 bases). From germline, CDR1 is LGHNA and CDR2 YSLEER. V lost 1 base and J lost 0, with 13 bases in between. The CDR3 runs to 17 residues. CDR3 region: CASSQGSSVSSYNEQFF. The CDR3 DNA reads TGCGCCAGCAGCCAAGGATCTAGCGTGAGCTCCTACAATGAGCAGTTCTTC.

The gene calls are TRBV18 and TRBJ2-7; unclear D gene. The V end was cut by 3 bases, the J end by 6 bases, with 15 bases between. Germline V gene data show CDR1 as KGHSH and CDR2 as LQKENI. This CDR3 region has 14 residues. CDR3 DNA: TGTGCCAGCTCACCCACAGTCCGGTCGTCCGAGCAGTACTTC. Translating gives CASSPTVRSSEQYF.

The rearrangement links TRBV5-5 to TRBJ2-1; TRBD1 agrees at 7 bases. This CDR3 has 15 residues. Germline trimming cut 0 bases from V and 9 bases from J; bases unmatched to any gene: 9. Germline V CDR1 and CDR2: SGHKS, YYEKEE (reference sequence). The CDR3 loop reads CASSLVQGVFREQFF. The CDR3 DNA sequence: TGTGCCAGCAGCTTGGTTCAGGGGGTGTTTCGTGAGCAGTTCTTC.

Only a few counts were recorded for this clonotype. J is TRBJ2-7 and V is TRBV20-1, with 10 bases aligning to TRBD2. CDR3 length: 14 amino acids. CDR1 is DFQATT and CDR2 is SNEGSKA in the germline V gene (reference sequence). Losses at the gene ends were 5 bases for V and 7 bases for J; bases not matched to a gene: 11. In nucleotides, the CDR3 is TGCAGTGCTCCCCAAGCGGGAGGGCTGGGGGAGCAGTACTTC. It translates to CSAPQAGGLGEQYF.

The V call is TRBV4-2, the J call TRBJ2-7, with 12 bases lining up with TRBD1. The CDR3 has 17 amino acids. Trimming took 2 bases from V and 2 from J; bases not matched to a gene: 7. Per germline, CDR1 LGHNA and CDR2 YNFKEQ. CDR3 loop: CASSQWGQGAMAYEQYF. The DNA for the CDR3 is TGTGCCAGCAGCCAATGGGGACAGGGGGCGATGGCCTACGAGCAGTACTTC.